This TCR beta chain was found in a study of regulatory T cells in long-lasting Graves disease. V was clipped by 2 bases and J by 0 bases, with 14 bases between them. The germline CDR1 and CDR2 sequences are MNHEY and SVGAGI. The CDR3 length is 17 residues. The sample holds a few counts of this clonotype. Its antigen is unknown. This sample's time point: persistent/refractory GD, antithyroid drugs over 5 years with positive TRAb. RNA extracted from PBMCs served as the sequencing template. Study observations and caveats: Repertoires from persistent disease leaned toward TRBV28, TRBJ1-2 and TRBJ2-5.

Building the TCR beta libraries relied on iRepertoire HTBI primers, and CDR3 regions underwent Arm-PCR. A single record per CDR3 protein comes from TCRdb applying MiXCR to the multiplex PCR reads. The repertoire holds hundreds of thousands of distinct CDR3 sequences, with about 20% as singletons. The V and J genes are TRBV6-5 and TRBJ1-3; D is undetermined. The input for sequencing was peripheral blood mononuclear cells (PBMCs), taken when the disease was refractory, from a patient treated with antithyroid drugs. The TCR sequence derives from a female donor with Graves disease. The CDR3 here is CASSYLSLSASGNTIYF. The CDR3 DNA follows: TGTGCCAGCAGTTACCTTTCCCTTTCGGCCTCTGGAAACACCATATATTTT.